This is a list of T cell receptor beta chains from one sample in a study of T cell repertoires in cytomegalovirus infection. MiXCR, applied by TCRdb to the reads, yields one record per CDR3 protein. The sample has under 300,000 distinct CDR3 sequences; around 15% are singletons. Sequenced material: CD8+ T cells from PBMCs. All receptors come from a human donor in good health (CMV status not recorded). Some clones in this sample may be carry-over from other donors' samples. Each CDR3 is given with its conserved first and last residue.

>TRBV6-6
CASSYSTAVGTDYGYTF
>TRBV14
CASSPRPRTGGTEAFF
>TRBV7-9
CASSLARRELFF
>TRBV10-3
CAISDRDHNSPLHF
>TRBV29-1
CSTRTGGYEQYF
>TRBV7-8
CASSLVQEGRNEKLFF
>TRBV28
CASSLSSVVPRRAGGYNEQFF
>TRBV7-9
CASTWTGELFF
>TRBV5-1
CASRTGGINTEAFF
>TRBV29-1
CSVERTGDGTDTQYF
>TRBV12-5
CASGPQMGSRAPKAKNIQYF
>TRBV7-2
CASSFTTGITDTQYF
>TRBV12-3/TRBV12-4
CASSLGGLHTEAFF
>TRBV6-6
CASSSTGRGNTIYF
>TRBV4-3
CASSQDLHRDTKNPSGNTIYF
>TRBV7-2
CASSVLADTQYF
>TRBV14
CASSNWGGPYEQYF
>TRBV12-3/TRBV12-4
CASKRQTRTDTQYF
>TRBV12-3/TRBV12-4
CASSFRPGDEQFF
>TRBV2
CASSDLLAGVSPDTQYF
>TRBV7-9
CASSLGPALEAFF
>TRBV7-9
CASRPPLGRGPEGGTGELFF
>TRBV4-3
CASSQVGGWTEAFF
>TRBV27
CASTTGSMNTEAFF
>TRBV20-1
CSARDLQTRNTIYF
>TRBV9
CASSGGRERHEQFF
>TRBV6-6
CASSFDYSHYEQYF
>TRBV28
CASSLAAGLEQYF
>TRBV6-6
CASSYHADSDHEQYF
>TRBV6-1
CASSNQYRGRNTGELFF
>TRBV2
CASSEAGGYYNSPLHF
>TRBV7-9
CASSTRRPMNTEAFF
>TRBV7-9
CASSLRQHSTEAFF
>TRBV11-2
CASSPGTSGKQETQYF
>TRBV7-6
CASSLNTGSEAFF
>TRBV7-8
CASSNPADSQETQYF
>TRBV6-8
CASSYGQPYGELFF
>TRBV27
CASSEPRGIQYF
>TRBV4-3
CASSQGRAWPSIEAFF
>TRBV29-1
CSVEDLTEKESVTDTQYF
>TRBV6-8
CASIQGDRVHEKLFF
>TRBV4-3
CASSQGPGGVTEAFF
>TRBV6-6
CASSFTGTQETQYF
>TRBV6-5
CASSLPPGGIGRGNQPQHF
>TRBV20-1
CSARRDRGFETQYF
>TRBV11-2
CASSFPGQDEAFF
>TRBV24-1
CATSHPAGTYNEQFF
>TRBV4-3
CASSQSLAGSNEQFF
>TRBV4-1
CASSLRRARDEQFF
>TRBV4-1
CASSQDATGTGDYEQYF